Following are 17 T cell receptor beta chains from one sample sequenced in a study of shared clonotypes between healthy human individuals. Profiling relied on immunoSEQ multiplex PCR, and the TCRdb table lists in-frame clones only, not all of them. The sample has 2 million to 2.5 million clones, around 95% seen once. The sample taken for sequencing was naive CD4+ T cells sorted from blood. Noted subset: CD45RA+ positively selected. The receptors come from a man aged 18-30 years in good health.

The chain combines TRBV5-1 with TRBJ2-5; D gene uncertain. CDR3 length: 17 amino acids. Germline V lookup: CDR1 SGHRS, CDR2 YFSETQ. Between the trimmed V and J ends, which lost 2 bases and 1 base, there was a span of 18 bases. The CDR3 protein is CASSFLSNSSLQETQYF. In DNA, the CDR3 is TGCGCCAGCAGCTTCCTCTCGAACAGTTCCCTCCAAGAGACCCAGTACTTC.

V gene TRBV5-1 combines with J gene TRBJ2-7; tentatively, D is TRBD1 (5 bases). CDR3 length: 14 amino acids. Germline V gene lookup returns CDR1 SGHRS and CDR2 YFSETQ. V was cut by 4 bases and J by 2 bases, with 13 bases left in between. As DNA, the CDR3 is TGCGCCAGCAGCACGTCAGGGCGCCCCTACGAGCAGTACTTC. Translation gives CASSTSGRPYEQYF.

The chain links TRBV28 to TRBJ1-1; D is uncertain. The germline V gene encodes CDR1 MDHEN and CDR2 SYDVKM. CDR3 length: 15 residues. V was clipped by 6 bases and J by 3 bases, with 17 bases between them. CDR3 DNA: TGTGCCAGCAGCCCCGAGGGAAGTGGGTACACTGAAGCTTTCTTT. The encoded protein is CASSPEGSGYTEAFF.

The genes are TRBV19 and TRBJ1-2; TRBD1 might be the D (5 bases). The CDR3 is made up of 15 amino acids. The ends were cut back, 4 bases at V and 4 bases at J, with 16 bases in the middle. CDR1 and CDR2 (germline): LNHDA, SQIVND (reference sequence). In DNA form, the CDR3 reads TGTGCCAGTAGTACTTGGGACGGATTTTTCTATGGCTACACCTTC. The encoded protein is CASSTWDGFFYGYTF.

The gene calls are TRBV5-1 and TRBJ2-1, with D possibly called TRBD1 or TRBD2 (5 bases each). Trimming left V 0 bases short and J 9 bases short, with 16 bases between. From germline, CDR1 is SGHRS and CDR2 YFSETQ. There are 15 residues in the CDR3. The CDR3 DNA is TGCGCCAGCAGCTTGGGGGACGGGCCTTCGAGTGAGCAGTTCTTC. Translated, it gives CASSLGDGPSSEQFF.

J is TRBJ2-3 and V is TRBV18, with D possibly being TRBD1 or TRBD2 (5 bases each). The CDR3 is 15 residues long. Between the trimmed V and J ends, which lost 2 bases and 0 bases, there was a span of 9 bases. Germline V gene sequence: CDR1 KGHSH, CDR2 LQKENI. The chain's CDR3 is CASSPEGLSTDTQYF. For the CDR3, the DNA is TGTGCCAGCTCACCAGAGGGGCTGAGCACAGATACGCAGTATTTT.

The chain has TRBV6-5 and TRBJ1-5; possible D gene TRBD1, 6 bases. Germline lookup yields CDR1 MNHEY and CDR2 SVGAGI. The ends were cut back, 0 bases at V and 5 bases at J, with 11 bases in the middle. This CDR3 region has 15 residues. The CDR3 region has the DNA TGTGCCAGCAGTTACTCCGGGCCAGGGGATCAGCCCCAGCATTTT. Its translation is CASSYSGPGDQPQHF.

The V and J genes are TRBV29-1 and TRBJ2-7; maybe TRBD2 (5 bases). CDR1 and CDR2 (germline): SQVTM, ANQGSEA. V lost 4 bases and J lost 6, with 10 bases in between. CDR3 length equals 11 residues. CDR3: CSVVGDREQYF. In DNA form, the CDR3 reads TGCAGCGTTGTCGGGGATCGCGAGCAGTACTTC.

The V call is TRBV5-1, the J call TRBJ2-2; D possibly corresponds to TRBD2 (5 bases). Germline V lookup: CDR1 SGHRS, CDR2 YFSETQ. V shed 0 bases and J shed 4 bases, with 7 bases lying between them. CDR3 length equals 14 residues. CDR3 loop: CASSLGEITGELFF. CDR3 in DNA: TGCGCCAGCAGCTTGGGGGAGATCACCGGGGAGCTGTTTTTT.

The rearrangement links TRBV25-1 to TRBJ1-1; perhaps TRBD1 as D (6 bases). V shed 4 bases and J shed 2 bases, with 14 bases lying between them. The CDR3 runs to 15 residues. CDR1 and CDR2 from the germline V gene are MGHDK and SYGVNS. The CDR3 loop is CASSVMGQKNTEAFF. DNA for the CDR3: TGTGCCAGCAGTGTTATGGGACAAAAAAACACTGAAGCTTTCTTT.

This clone was seen just once. For the CDR3, the DNA is TGTGCCAGCAGCTTGGCGGACGGGAACACTGAAGCTTTCTTT. Protein sequence: CASSLADGNTEAFF. This sequence joins TRBV5-6 and TRBJ1-1, with no clear D. CDR1 is SGHDT, CDR2 YYEEEE, per germline. With 0 bases removed from V and 1 base from J, the gap between germline ends came to 7 bases. CDR3 length: 14 residues.

This clone occurred once. The rearrangement joins TRBV5-8 to TRBJ2-7; 9 bases fit TRBD2. The germline V gene has CDR1 SGHTS and CDR2 YDEGEE. This CDR3 is built from 16 residues. The V and J ends lost 3 bases and 0 bases, in that order; junction bases with no gene match: 7. Here the CDR3 reads CASSSISGSGSYEQYF. DNA of the CDR3: TGTGCCAGCAGCTCCATTAGCGGGAGTGGCTCCTACGAGCAGTACTTC.

Concerning this clone: Other nucleotide sequences from this sample produce the same CDR3. The chain uses TRBV18 and TRBJ2-7; 11 nucleotides line up with TRBD2. V dropped 1 base and J dropped 5; count of bases not matched to a gene: 4. Germline assignment: CDR1 KGHSH and CDR2 LQKENI. The CDR3 sequence is 15 residues long. In DNA, the CDR3 is TGTGCCAGCTCACCACTAGCGGGAGGGCCGAACGAGCAGTACTTC. The encoded protein is CASSPLAGGPNEQYF.

The rearrangement uses TRBV7-9 and TRBJ1-4; D ambiguous. The CDR3 covers 15 residues. Deletions cut 1 base from V and 6 bases from J, with 12 bases between. Germline V gene data show CDR1 as SEHNR and CDR2 as FQNEAQ (reference sequence). DNA for the CDR3: TGTGCCAGCAGCTTAGTGGTGGCAGCTTATGAAAAACTGTTTTTT. Translation: CASSLVVAAYEKLFF.

Turning to this clone: Here the CDR3 omits its conserved ending phenylalanine or tryptophan, so a read error is the likely source. Because the CDR3's place on the DNA is in doubt, the DNA is left out and the CDR3 is given as listed by TCRdb. The chain is built from TRBV10-2 and TRBJ2-3; the D segment call TRBD2 is taken from the table without a DNA check. 13 amino acids form the CDR3, both terminal residues included. Per the germline V gene, CDR1 is WSHSY and CDR2 is SAAADI. The chain's CDR3 is CASSETSRGRVII.

The chain joins TRBV29-1 to TRBJ2-7; maybe TRBD2 (5 bases). Trimming shortened V by 4 bases and J by 4 bases, and 14 bases separated the two germline ends. This CDR3 has 13 residues. From germline, CDR1 is SQVTM and CDR2 ANQGSEA. The CDR3 sequence is CSVGPGFAYEQYF. Here the CDR3 DNA reads TGCAGCGTTGGACCGGGGTTCGCATACGAGCAGTACTTC.

CDR3 protein: CASSFGQMNEQYF. The CDR3, as DNA: TGTGCCAGCAGTTTTGGACAGATGAACGAGCAGTACTTC. The chain carries TRBV28 and TRBJ2-7; a possible D gene is TRBD1 (6 bases). Per the germline V gene, CDR1 is MDHEN and CDR2 is SYDVKM. V lost 3 bases and J lost 5, with 11 bases in between. The CDR3 is 13 residues long.